Each of the 19 T cell receptor beta chains below was sequenced from the same sample in a study of blood T cell repertoires in COVID-19. The assay was immunoSEQ multiplex PCR, and TCRdb's table has in-frame clones only and misses some. Of 150,000 to 200,000 clones listed, 84% were seen once; the top ten hold 13% to 15%. The sample was PBMCs or T cells enriched from blood (not recorded which). The receptors were gathered from a man over 45 who had recovered from COVID-19.

There are a few counts of this clone. This chain connects TRBV11-2 to TRBJ1-5; D gene unclear. Looked up from germline, CDR1 is SGHAT and CDR2 is FQNNGV. The CDR3 is 15 amino acids. V shed 3 bases and J shed 6 bases, with 15 bases lying between them. DNA of the CDR3: TGTGCCAGCAGCTTGCAAGCAGGTTTTGGTCAGCCCCAGCATTTT. This codes for CASSLQAGFGQPQHF.

This clone was seen more than once but under ten times. The rearrangement links TRBV7-8 to TRBJ1-2, with 7 bases lining up with TRBD1. CDR3 length equals 13 residues. Germline CDR1 and CDR2: SGHVS and FQNEAQ. Unmatched junction bases numbered 5, after V lost 3 bases and J lost 7 bases. DNA of the CDR3: TGTGCCAGCAGCTTCGACAGGGACGGTGGCTACACCTTC. It encodes CASSFDRDGGYTF.

For the CDR3, the DNA is TGTGCCAGCTCACCACTTTCGACAGAAAAACTGTTTTTT. Its translation is CASSPLSTEKLFF. The chain employs TRBV18 and TRBJ1-4; no firm D call. With 1 base removed from V and 8 bases from J, the gap between germline ends came to 8 bases. The CDR3 runs 13 residues. CDR1 and CDR2 (germline): KGHSH, LQKENI.

The chain has TRBV2 and TRBJ2-1; TRBD2 matches 9 bases. Germline lookup yields CDR1 SNHLY and CDR2 FYNNEI. J lost 0 bases, V lost 5 bases, and 14 bases had no gene match. The CDR3 is 19 amino acids. The CDR3 is CASSSQGLARSSSYNEQFF. DNA of the CDR3: TGTGCCAGCAGTTCCCAGGGACTAGCCCGTTCGAGCTCCTACAATGAGCAGTTCTTC.

The chain carries TRBV19 and TRBJ1-5, with D hard to call. From germline, CDR1 is LNHDA and CDR2 SQIVND (reference sequence). The CDR3 covers 14 residues. Trimming left V 4 bases short and J 2 bases short, with 9 bases between. The CDR3: CASSTSGGNQPQHF. CDR3 sequence (DNA): TGTGCCAGTAGTACCTCGGGAGGCAATCAGCCCCAGCATTTT.

Only one count was recorded for this clone. The gene calls are TRBV3-1 (or the pseudogene TRBV3-2) and TRBJ2-7; 11 bases are a match to TRBD2. CDR1 and CDR2 from the germline V gene are LGHDT and YNNKEL (reference sequence). The CDR3 consists of 13 residues. V dropped 6 bases and J dropped 2; count of bases not matched to a gene: 0. CDR3: CASRLAGAYEQYF. The CDR3 region has the DNA TGTGCCAGCAGACTAGCGGGGGCCTACGAGCAGTACTTC.

This clone occurred once. In DNA, the CDR3 is TGCGCCAGCAGCTTGGACAGGGGGAGATACGAGCAGTACTTC. Protein: CASSLDRGRYEQYF. The gene calls are TRBV5-1 and TRBJ2-7, with 8 bases aligning to TRBD1. The CDR3 extends over 14 amino acids. V trimming: 0 bases; J trimming: 4 bases; junction bases outside the gene matches: 3. CDR1 and CDR2 (germline): SGHRS, YFSETQ. The full variable domain, completed using reference TRBV5-1 and TRBJ2-7, is KAGVTQTPRYLIKTRGQQVTLSCSPISGHRSVSWYQQTPGQGLQFLFEYFSETQRNKGNFPGRFSGRQFSNSRSEMNVSTLELGDSALYLCASSLDRGRYEQYFGPGTRLTVT.

V usage is TRBV6-6 and J usage is TRBJ2-7; 10 bases are shared with TRBD2. J was trimmed by 3 bases and V by 6 bases; bases with no gene match: 11. The CDR3 extends over 16 amino acids. CDR1 MNHNY and CDR2 SVGAGI come from the germline V gene (reference sequence). The CDR3 is CASRRSGTSDFYEQYF. Written as DNA, the CDR3 is TGTGCCAGCAGACGATCCGGGACTAGCGACTTCTACGAGCAGTACTTC.

V is TRBV30 and J is TRBJ2-7; 7 nucleotides match TRBD1. The CDR3 runs 13 residues. The V segment lost 8 bases and the J segment 4 bases; nucleotides outside the gene matches: 11. Per germline, CDR1 GTSNPN and CDR2 SVGIG (reference sequence). CDR3 nucleotides: TGTGCCGGCCGGACAGGCGGTCTATACGAGCAGTACTTC. Protein product: CAGRTGGLYEQYF.

This clone was observed many times. The gene calls are TRBV19 and TRBJ1-5; unclear D gene. The CDR3 has 13 amino acids. Germline CDR1 reads LNHDA; CDR2 reads SQIVND (reference sequence). V was shortened by 3 bases and J by 7 bases, with 10 bases between the two germline ends. CDR3 sequence: CASSIEGLQPQHF. In DNA, the CDR3 is TGTGCCAGTAGTATTGAAGGACTCCAGCCCCAGCATTTT.

The chain is built from TRBV29-1 and TRBJ1-4; a possible D gene is TRBD1 (5 bases). Germline V lookup: CDR1 SQVTM, CDR2 ANQGSEA. This CDR3 has 13 residues. Trimming cost V 3 bases and J 4 bases, with 9 bases left between them. CDR3: CSVESGNNEKLFF. For the CDR3, the DNA is TGCAGCGTTGAGTCAGGGAATAATGAAAAACTGTTTTTT.

The chain combines TRBV6-5 with TRBJ1-2; 8 bases are a match to TRBD1. CDR3 size: 13 residues. The junction had 12 bases not matched to a gene; V was cut back by 10 bases and J by 8 bases. Germline V lookup: CDR1 MNHEY, CDR2 SVGAGI. This chain's CDR3 is CATTRGHLLGYTF. For the CDR3, the DNA is TGTGCCACCACCAGGGGGCATCTACTCGGCTACACCTTC.

CDR3 coding DNA: TGTGCCAGCAGTTCCCGACAGTATGGCTACACCTTC. It is translated as CASSSRQYGYTF. V usage is TRBV12-3 or TRBV12-4 and J usage is TRBJ1-2; possible D gene TRBD1, 5 bases. The germline V and J ends were trimmed by 4 bases and 5 bases, with 8 bases remaining between them. This CDR3 contains 12 residues.

This chain joins TRBV19 and TRBJ1-6; 7 positions match TRBD1. The CDR3 spans 15 residues. The V and J ends lost 3 bases and 8 bases, in that order; junction bases with no gene match: 7. In germline, CDR1 is LNHDA, CDR2 SQIVND (reference sequence). The CDR3 DNA reads as TGTGCCAGTAGTATGGGGCAGGGGGTTTATTCACCCCTCCACTTT. It specifies CASSMGQGVYSPLHF.

With regard to this clone: One end of the junction does not line up with germline, which may come from a read error. CDR3 region: CASSLPGVDSCEQYF. As DNA, the CDR3 is TGCGCCAGCAGCTTGCCGGGGGTGGACTCCTGCGAGCAGTACTTC. This chain links TRBV5-1 with TRBJ2-7, with D perhaps TRBD2 (6 bases). Germline CDR1 is SGHRS and CDR2 is YFSETQ. The CDR3 totals 15 residues.

This clone was seen more than once but under ten times. The chain recombines TRBV19 with TRBJ2-1; 10 bases agree with TRBD1. Per the germline V gene, CDR1 is LNHDA and CDR2 is SQIVND (reference sequence). The CDR3 contains 15 residues. With 6 bases clipped from V and 10 bases from J, the junction kept 12 bases outside the gene matches. The CDR3 DNA sequence: TGTGCCAGTAGGGCTCGGACAGGGGGTAACGGGGAGCAGTTCTTC. Amino acids: CASRARTGGNGEQFF.

The CDR3 is CATSDTGTKSSYEQYF. The CDR3 DNA follows: TGTGCCACCAGTGACACCGGGACAAAGAGCTCCTACGAGCAGTACTTC. The chain joins TRBV24-1 to TRBJ2-7; a weak D match, TRBD1 (6 bases). V lost 4 bases, J lost 0 bases, and 15 bases lay in between. The CDR3 spans 16 residues. Germline CDR1 reads KGHDR; CDR2 reads SFDVKD.

The chain joins TRBV7-9 to TRBJ1-1; D is uncertain. CDR3 length: 17 amino acids. V was pared by 5 bases and J by 0 bases, with 19 bases between. Germline CDR1 SEHNR, CDR2 FQNEAQ (reference sequence). For the CDR3, the DNA is TGTGCCAGCAGCCCTAGGCGAGGGCGCGGATTGAACACTGAAGCTTTCTTT. Protein product: CASSPRRGRGLNTEAFF.

This clone was counted once. The chain couples TRBV5-1 to TRBJ2-7; D may be TRBD2 (7 bases). V was trimmed by 3 bases and J by 0 bases, leaving 16 bases between them. The CDR3 consists of 16 residues. Germline V gene lookup returns CDR1 SGHRS and CDR2 YFSETQ. The CDR3 bases are TGCGCCAGCAGCTCGGATGGGGGGGCGATCTCCTACGAGCAGTACTTC. Residues: CASSSDGGAISYEQYF.